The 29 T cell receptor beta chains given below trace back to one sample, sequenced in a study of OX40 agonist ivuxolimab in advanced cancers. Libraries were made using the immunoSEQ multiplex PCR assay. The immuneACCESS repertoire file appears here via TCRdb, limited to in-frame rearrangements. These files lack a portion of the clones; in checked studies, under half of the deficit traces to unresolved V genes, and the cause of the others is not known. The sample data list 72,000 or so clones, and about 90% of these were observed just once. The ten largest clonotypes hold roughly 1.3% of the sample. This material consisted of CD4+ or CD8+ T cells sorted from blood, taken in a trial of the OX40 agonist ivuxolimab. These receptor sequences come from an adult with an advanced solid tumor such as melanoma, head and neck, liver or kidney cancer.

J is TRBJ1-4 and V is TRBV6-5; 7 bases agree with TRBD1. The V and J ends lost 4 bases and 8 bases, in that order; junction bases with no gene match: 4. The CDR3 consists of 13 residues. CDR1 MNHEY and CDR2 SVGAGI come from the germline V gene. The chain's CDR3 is CASSWAGGEKLFF. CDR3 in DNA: TGTGCCAGCAGTTGGGCAGGGGGAGAAAAACTGTTTTTT.

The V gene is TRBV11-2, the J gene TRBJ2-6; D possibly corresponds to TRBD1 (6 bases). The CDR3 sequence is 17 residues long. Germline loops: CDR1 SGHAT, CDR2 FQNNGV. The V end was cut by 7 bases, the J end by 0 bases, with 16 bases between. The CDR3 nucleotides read TGTGCCAGCACCGCGCCCAGGGGTTTCTCTGGGGCCAACGTCCTGACTTTC. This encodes CASTAPRGFSGANVLTF.

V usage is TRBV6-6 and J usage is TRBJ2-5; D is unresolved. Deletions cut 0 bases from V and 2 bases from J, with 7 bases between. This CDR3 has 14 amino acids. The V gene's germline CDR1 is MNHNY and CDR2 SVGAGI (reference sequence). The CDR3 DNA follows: TGTGCCAGCAGTTACTCGGATTTACAAGAGACCCAGTACTTC. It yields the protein CASSYSDLQETQYF.

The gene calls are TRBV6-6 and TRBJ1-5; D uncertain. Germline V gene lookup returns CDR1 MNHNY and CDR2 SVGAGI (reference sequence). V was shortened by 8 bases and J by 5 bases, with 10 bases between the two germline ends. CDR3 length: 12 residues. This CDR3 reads CASWDGDQPQHF. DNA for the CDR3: TGTGCCAGCTGGGATGGGGATCAGCCCCAGCATTTT.

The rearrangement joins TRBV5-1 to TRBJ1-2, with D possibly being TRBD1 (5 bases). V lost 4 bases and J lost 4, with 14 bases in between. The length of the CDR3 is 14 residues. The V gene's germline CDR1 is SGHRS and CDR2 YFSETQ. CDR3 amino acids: CASSPSGTLYGYTF. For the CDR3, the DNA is TGCGCCAGCAGCCCGTCAGGGACCCTCTATGGCTACACCTTC.

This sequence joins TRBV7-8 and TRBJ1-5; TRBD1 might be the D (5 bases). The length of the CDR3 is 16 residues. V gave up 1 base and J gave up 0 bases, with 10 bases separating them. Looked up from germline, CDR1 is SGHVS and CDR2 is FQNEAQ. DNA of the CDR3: TGTGCCAGCAGCTTAGGGGGCGTCAATAGCAATCAGCCCCAGCATTTT. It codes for CASSLGGVNSNQPQHF.

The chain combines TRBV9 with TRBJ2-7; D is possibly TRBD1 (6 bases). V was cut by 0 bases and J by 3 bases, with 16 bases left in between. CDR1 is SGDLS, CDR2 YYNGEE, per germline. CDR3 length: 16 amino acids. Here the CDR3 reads CASSVGPGTLNYEQYF. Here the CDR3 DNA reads TGTGCCAGCAGCGTAGGTCCCGGGACACTTAACTACGAGCAGTACTTC. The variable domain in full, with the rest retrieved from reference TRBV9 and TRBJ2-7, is DSGVTQTPKHLITATGQRVTLRCSPRSGDLSVYWYQQSLDQGLQFLIQYYNGEERAKGNILERFSAQQFPDLHSELNLSSLELGDSALYFCASSVGPGTLNYEQYFGPGTRLTVT.

The CDR3 region has the DNA TGTGCCAGCAGCACGGGAGGGCCTTCAGGGCATCAGCCCCAGCATTTT. It codes for CASSTGGPSGHQPQHF. The chain combines TRBV5-4 with TRBJ1-5; D perhaps matches TRBD1 (5 bases). Trimming took 4 bases from V and 5 from J, leaving 19 bases between them. The CDR3 is 16 amino acids. Germline CDR1 SGHNT, CDR2 YYREEE (reference sequence).

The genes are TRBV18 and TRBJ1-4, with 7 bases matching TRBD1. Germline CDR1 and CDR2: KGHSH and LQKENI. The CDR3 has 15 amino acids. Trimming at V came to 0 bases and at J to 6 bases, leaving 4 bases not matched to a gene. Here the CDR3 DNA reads TGTGCCAGCTCACCACCCGGAGGGGGCGATGAAAAACTGTTTTTT. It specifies CASSPPGGGDEKLFF.

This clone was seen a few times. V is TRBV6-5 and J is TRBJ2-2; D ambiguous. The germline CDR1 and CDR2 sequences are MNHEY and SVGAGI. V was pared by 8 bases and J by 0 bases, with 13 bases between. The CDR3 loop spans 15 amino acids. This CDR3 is CASSSSFANTGELFF. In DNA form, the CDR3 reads TGTGCCAGCTCTTCAAGTTTTGCGAACACCGGGGAGCTGTTTTTT.

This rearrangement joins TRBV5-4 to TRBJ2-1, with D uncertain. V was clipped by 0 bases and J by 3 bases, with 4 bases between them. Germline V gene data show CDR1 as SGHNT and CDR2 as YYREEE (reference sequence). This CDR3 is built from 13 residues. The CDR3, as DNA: TGTGCCAGCAGCTTGGACAGCTACAATGAGCAGTTCTTC. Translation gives CASSLDSYNEQFF. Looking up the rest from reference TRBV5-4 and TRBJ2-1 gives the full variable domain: ETGVTQSPTHLIKTRGQQVTLRCSSQSGHNTVSWYQQALGQGPQFIFQYYREEENGRGNFPPRFSGLQFPNYSSELNVNALELDDSALYLCASSLDSYNEQFFGPGTRLTVL.

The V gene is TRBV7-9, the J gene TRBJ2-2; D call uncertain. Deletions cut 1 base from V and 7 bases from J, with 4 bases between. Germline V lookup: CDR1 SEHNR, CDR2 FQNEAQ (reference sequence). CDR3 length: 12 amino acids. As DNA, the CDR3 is TGTGCCAGCAGCTTAGAGAACGGGGAGCTGTTTTTT. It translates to CASSLENGELFF.

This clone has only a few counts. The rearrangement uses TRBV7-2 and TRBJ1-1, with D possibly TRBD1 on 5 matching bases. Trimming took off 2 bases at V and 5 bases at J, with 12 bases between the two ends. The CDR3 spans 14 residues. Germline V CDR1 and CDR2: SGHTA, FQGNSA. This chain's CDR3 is CASSLTSQGTEAFF. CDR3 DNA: TGTGCCAGCAGCTTAACCAGTCAGGGTACTGAAGCTTTCTTT.

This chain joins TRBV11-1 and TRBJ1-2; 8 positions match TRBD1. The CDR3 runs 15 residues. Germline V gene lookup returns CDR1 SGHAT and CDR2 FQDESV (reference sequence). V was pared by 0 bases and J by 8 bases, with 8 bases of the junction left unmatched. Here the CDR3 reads CASSLAGSGGRGYTF. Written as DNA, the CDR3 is TGTGCCAGCAGCTTAGCAGGCTCAGGGGGCCGCGGCTACACCTTC.

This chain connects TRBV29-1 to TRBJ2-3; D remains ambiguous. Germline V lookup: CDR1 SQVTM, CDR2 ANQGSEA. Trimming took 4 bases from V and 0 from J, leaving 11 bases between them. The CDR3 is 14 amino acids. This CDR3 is CSVGMKRSTDTQYF. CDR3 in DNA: TGCAGCGTTGGAATGAAAAGGAGCACAGATACGCAGTATTTT.

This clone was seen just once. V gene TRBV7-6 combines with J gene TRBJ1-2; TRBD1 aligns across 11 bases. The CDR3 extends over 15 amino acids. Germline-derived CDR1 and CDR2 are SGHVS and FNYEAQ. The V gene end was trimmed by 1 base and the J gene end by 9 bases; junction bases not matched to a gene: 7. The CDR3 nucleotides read TGTGCCAGCAGCTTAGGGATGGGACAGGGGGGACGCTACACCTTC. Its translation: CASSLGMGQGGRYTF.

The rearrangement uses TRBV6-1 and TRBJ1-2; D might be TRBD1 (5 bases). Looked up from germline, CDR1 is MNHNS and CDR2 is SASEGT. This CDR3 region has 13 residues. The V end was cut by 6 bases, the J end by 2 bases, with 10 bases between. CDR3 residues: CASRQQANYGYTF. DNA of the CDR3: TGTGCCAGCAGGCAACAGGCGAACTATGGCTACACCTTC.

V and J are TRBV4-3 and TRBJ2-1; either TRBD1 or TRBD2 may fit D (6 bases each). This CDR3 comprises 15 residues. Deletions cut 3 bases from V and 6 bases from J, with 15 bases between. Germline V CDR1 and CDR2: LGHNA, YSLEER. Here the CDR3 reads CASSQVPGAPNEQFF. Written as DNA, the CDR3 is TGCGCCAGCAGCCAGGTACCGGGGGCGCCCAATGAGCAGTTCTTC.

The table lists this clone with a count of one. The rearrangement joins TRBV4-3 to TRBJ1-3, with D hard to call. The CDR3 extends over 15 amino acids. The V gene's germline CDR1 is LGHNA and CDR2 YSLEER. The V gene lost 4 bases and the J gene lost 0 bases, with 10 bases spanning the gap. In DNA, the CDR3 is TGCGCCAGCAGCCTCAGTCATAGCTCTGGAAACACCATATATTTT. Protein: CASSLSHSSGNTIYF.

In nucleotides, the CDR3 is TGTGCCAGCAGCTTAGCGGGGGGGCCTAGCTCCTACGAGCAGTACTTC. Encoded protein: CASSLAGGPSSYEQYF. The chain carries TRBV7-2 and TRBJ2-7; tentative D call: TRBD2 (7 bases). V lost 0 bases and J lost 0, with 12 bases in between. CDR1 is SGHTA, CDR2 FQGNSA, per germline. The CDR3 sequence is 16 residues long.

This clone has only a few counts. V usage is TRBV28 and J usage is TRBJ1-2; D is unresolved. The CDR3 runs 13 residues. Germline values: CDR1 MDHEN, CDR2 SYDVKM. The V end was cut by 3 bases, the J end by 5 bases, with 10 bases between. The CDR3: CASSLGRVYGYTF. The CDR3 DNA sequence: TGTGCCAGCAGTTTGGGTCGTGTGTATGGCTACACCTTC.

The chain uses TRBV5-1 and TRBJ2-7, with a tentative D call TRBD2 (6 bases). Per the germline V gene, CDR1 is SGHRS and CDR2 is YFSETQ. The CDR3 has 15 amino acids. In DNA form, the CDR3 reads TGCGGGTCCGGAGGCCGGGACTCCCAATCCTACGAGCAGTACTTC. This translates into CGSGGRDSQSYEQYF.

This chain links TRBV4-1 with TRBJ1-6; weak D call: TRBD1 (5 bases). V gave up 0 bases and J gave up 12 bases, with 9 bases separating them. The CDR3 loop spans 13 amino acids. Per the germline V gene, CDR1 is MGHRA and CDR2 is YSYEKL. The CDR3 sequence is CASSQEGRRPLHF. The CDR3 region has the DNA TGCGCCAGCAGCCAAGAGGGGCGGCGACCCCTCCACTTT.

The CDR3 bases are TGCGCCAGCAGCCCAAGACAGGGGATGACAGATACGCAGTATTTT. Translated, it gives CASSPRQGMTDTQYF. The chain carries TRBV4-1 and TRBJ2-3, with 8 bases matching TRBD1. Trimming removed 4 bases from V and 3 bases from J; junction bases left unmatched: 6. In germline, CDR1 is MGHRA, CDR2 YSYEKL. This CDR3 is 15 amino acids long.

CDR3 sequence (DNA): TGTGCCAGCTCACAAGGACTATTAGAGACCCAGTACTTC. It translates to CASSQGLLETQYF. The genes are TRBV18 and TRBJ2-5; possible D gene TRBD2, 6 bases. CDR1 is KGHSH, CDR2 LQKENI, per germline. The CDR3 is made up of 13 amino acids. The V and J ends lost 4 bases and 4 bases respectively, with 10 bases between them.

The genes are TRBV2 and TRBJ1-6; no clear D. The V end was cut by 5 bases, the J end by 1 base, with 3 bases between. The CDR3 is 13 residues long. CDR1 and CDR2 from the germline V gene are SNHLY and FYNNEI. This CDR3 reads CASSSSYNSPLHF. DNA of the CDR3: TGTGCCAGCAGTTCTTCCTATAATTCACCCCTCCACTTT.

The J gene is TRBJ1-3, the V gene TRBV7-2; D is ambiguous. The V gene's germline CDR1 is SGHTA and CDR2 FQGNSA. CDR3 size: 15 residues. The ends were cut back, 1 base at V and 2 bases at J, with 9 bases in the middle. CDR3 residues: CASSLVAGTGNTIYF. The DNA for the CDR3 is TGTGCCAGCAGCTTAGTTGCGGGGACTGGAAACACCATATATTTT.

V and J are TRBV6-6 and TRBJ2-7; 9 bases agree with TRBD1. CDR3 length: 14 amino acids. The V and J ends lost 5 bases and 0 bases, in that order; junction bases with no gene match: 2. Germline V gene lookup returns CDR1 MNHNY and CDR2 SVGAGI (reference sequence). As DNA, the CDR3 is TGTGCCAGCAGTGGGGACAGGGACTCCTACGAGCAGTACTTC. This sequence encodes CASSGDRDSYEQYF.

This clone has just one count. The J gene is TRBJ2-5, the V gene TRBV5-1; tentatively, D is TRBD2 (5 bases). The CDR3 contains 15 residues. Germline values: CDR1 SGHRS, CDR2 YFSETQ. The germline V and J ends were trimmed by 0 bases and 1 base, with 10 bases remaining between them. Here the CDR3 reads CASSLVTGFQETQYF. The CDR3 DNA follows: TGCGCCAGCAGCTTGGTAACGGGATTCCAAGAGACCCAGTACTTC.